This entry features one T cell receptor beta chain sequence. The sample carries other DNA sequences with the same CDR3. The data belong to a study of shared clonotypes between healthy human individuals. The donors, healthy adults who were HIV-negative, had experienced no recent acute infections or vaccinations. In the original analysis: Junction-only sequences without quality scores came from ImmunoSEQ, so filtering differed. The protocol was immunoSEQ multiplex PCR, while the TCRdb copy is restricted to in-frame clones and leaves out a portion. V and J calls and clone size are given by that table; D and trimming were obtained from the DNA. The profile covers about 2.3 million clones, with less than 95% appearing a single time and about 0.41% taken by the ten largest. This CDR3 has 13 amino acids. Germline assignment: CDR1 SEHNR and CDR2 FQNEAQ (reference sequence). Trimming pared 4 bases from V and 3 bases from J, leaving 8 bases between.

The origin of this receptor is a young man in good health. Some clones in this sample may be carry-over from other donors' samples. The chain combines TRBV7-9 with TRBJ2-3; D may be TRBD1 (6 bases). Sequencing was done on a sample of naive CD4+ T cells from PBMCs. Sample subset: CD45RA+ positively selected. CDR3 in DNA: TGTGCCAGCAGCTCTACAGGGACAGATACGCAGTATTTT. It codes for CASSSTGTDTQYF.